A selection of T cell receptor beta chains follows, all from one sample in a study of cytomegalovirus exposure and HLA in healthy donors. Method: immunoSEQ multiplex PCR; TCRdb's copy keeps in-frame clones and lacks some. This table has some 150,000 clones, roughly 87% appearing once. Sample: PBMCs. These receptors all come from a young man in good health and CMV-seropositive. CDR3s include the opening cysteine and the closing phenylalanine or tryptophan. A D gene is named only where the DNA matches it firmly. Only part of the rows carry a size: once, few, many, or a class if the clone is expanded.

>.|TRBD1|TRBJ2-7|TRBV20-1
CSPRQGNEQYF
TGCAGCCCGAGACAGGGAAACGAGCAGTACTTC
>once|TRBD1|TRBJ2-2|TRBV7-3
CASSLTVAGGLGTGELFF
TGTGCCAGCAGCTTAACCGTGGCAGGGGGCCTGGGGACCGGGGAGCTGTTTTTT
>.|TRBD1|TRBJ1-6|TRBV25-1
CASNSLGQGNSPLHF
TGTGCCAGCAATAGCCTCGGACAGGGGAATTCACCCCTCCACTTT
>.|TRBD1|TRBJ2-7|TRBV29-1
CSVEEGWDREYF
TGCAGCGTTGAAGAGGGCTGGGACAGAGAATACTTC
>.|TRBD2|TRBJ2-7|TRBV4-2
CASSRLAGTDEQYF
TGTGCCAGCAGCCGGCTAGCGGGAACTGACGAGCAGTACTTC
>.|.|TRBJ2-4|TRBV13
CASSPGKGSKNIQYF
TGTGCCAGCAGCCCTGGGAAGGGGTCCAAAAACATTCAGTACTTC
>once|.|TRBJ2-3|TRBV7-9
CASSLAGRNTQYF
TGTGCCAGCAGCTTAGCGGGGAGAAATACGCAGTATTTT
>.|.|TRBJ2-2|TRBV18
CASSPVSGLSGELFF
TGTGCCAGCTCACCAGTATCAGGCCTTTCCGGGGAGCTGTTTTTT
>.|.|TRBJ2-2|TRBV7-9
CASSPVEGEGPGELFF
TGTGCCAGCAGCCCCGTAGAGGGGGAGGGCCCCGGGGAGCTGTTTTTT
>.|.|TRBJ1-1|TRBV18
CASSPQGTNTEAFF
TGTGCCAGCTCACCCCAGGGCACCAACACTGAAGCTTTCTTT
>.|TRBD2|TRBJ2-7|TRBV13
CASSSGSSYEQYF
TGTGCCAGCTCTAGCGGGTCCTCCTACGAGCAGTACTTC
>.|.|TRBJ1-6|TRBV6-1
CASSVREYNSPLHF
TGTGCCAGCTCCGTCAGGGAATATAATTCACCCCTCCACTTT
>.|.|TRBJ2-5|TRBV7-9
CASSLGSGGETQYF
TGTGCCAGCAGCTTAGGGTCCGGGGGAGAGACCCAGTACTTC
>once|TRBD1|TRBJ2-7|TRBV2
CASTAWDRNYEQYF
TGTGCCAGCACCGCGTGGGACAGAAACTACGAGCAGTACTTC
>.|.|TRBJ1-1|TRBV27
CASSIYPGVGVNTEAFF
TGTGCCAGCAGTATCTATCCGGGGGTCGGGGTGAACACTGAAGCTTTCTTT
>.|.|TRBJ2-7|TRBV5-4
CASSWSLGEQYF
TGTGCCAGCAGCTGGAGCTTGGGCGAGCAGTACTTC
>.|.|TRBJ1-1|TRBV10-3
CAISESGRTEAFF
TGTGCCATCAGTGAGTCGGGGAGGACTGAAGCTTTCTTT
>few|.|TRBJ2-3|TRBV5-1
CASEGEHTQYF
TGCGCCAGCGAGGGTGAGCATACGCAGTATTTT
>.|TRBD1|TRBJ2-7|TRBV4-1
CASSLTGTGTSYEQYF
TGCGCCAGCAGCTTAACCGGGACAGGTACCTCCTACGAGCAGTACTTC
>.|.|TRBJ1-4|TRBV30
CAFTKGREEKLFF
TGTGCCTTTACAAAGGGCCGGGAAGAAAAACTGTTTTTT
>.|TRBD1|TRBJ1-4|TRBV6-1
CASSLGQSNEKLFF
TGTGCCAGCAGTTTGGGACAGTCAAATGAAAAACTGTTTTTT
>.|.|TRBJ2-1|TRBV29-1
CSVWSSYNEQFF
TGCAGCGTCTGGAGCTCCTACAATGAGCAGTTCTTC
>once|.|TRBJ1-1|TRBV25-1
CASSEGWGQEAFF
TGTGCCAGCAGTGAAGGGTGGGGCCAAGAAGCTTTCTTT
>once|.|TRBJ2-1|TRBV4-2
CASSQLHGGGGGYNEQFF
TGTGCCAGCAGCCAACTTCACGGCGGGGGCGGGGGATACAATGAGCAGTTCTTC
>.|TRBD1|TRBJ1-4|TRBV14
CASSPQGVGKLFF
TGTGCCAGCAGTCCCCAGGGGGTCGGGAAACTGTTTTTT
>.|TRBD1|TRBJ1-3|TRBV6-5
CASSLTGTPGNTIYF
TGTGCCAGCAGTCTGACAGGGACTCCTGGAAACACCATATATTTT
>.|.|TRBJ1-2|TRBV5-1
CASSSEREGYTF
TGCGCCAGCAGCTCGGAACGGGAAGGCTACACCTTC
>.|.|TRBJ1-5|TRBV5-1
CASSLEAGNQPQHF
TGCGCCAGCAGCTTGGAAGCAGGGAATCAGCCCCAGCATTTT
>.|TRBD1|TRBJ2-5|TRBV5-6
CASRRKGAGETQYF
TGTGCCAGCAGAAGAAAGGGGGCGGGAGAGACCCAGTACTTC
>.|TRBD2|TRBJ2-5|TRBV5-1
CASSWGGQETQYF
TGCGCCAGCAGCTGGGGGGGACAAGAGACCCAGTACTTC
>.|.|TRBJ2-7|TRBV11-2
CASSSQGRRYEQYF
TGTGCCAGCAGCTCGCAGGGCCGGCGCTACGAGCAGTACTTC
>few|TRBD1|TRBJ1-2|TRBV27
CASSGQGGVYGYTF
TGTGCCAGCAGTGGACAGGGAGGAGTGTATGGCTACACCTTC
>.|TRBD2|TRBJ2-3|TRBV5-4
CASSSGTSGNTQYF
TGTGCCAGCAGCTCGGGGACTAGCGGGAATACGCAGTATTTT
>.|.|TRBJ1-5|TRBV4-2
CASSQEGGSNQPQHF
TGTGCCAGCAGCCAAGAAGGGGGTTCCAATCAGCCCCAGCATTTT
>.|TRBD2|TRBJ2-7|TRBV10-2
CASGLAGGPAYEQYF
TGCGCCTCGGGACTAGCGGGGGGGCCAGCCTACGAGCAGTACTTC
>once|TRBD2|TRBJ2-1|TRBV15
CATSSTRDYGEQFF
TGTGCCACCAGCAGCACCCGGGACTACGGTGAGCAGTTCTTC
>.|.|TRBJ2-7|TRBV4-2
CASSQEKVGETYEQYF
TGTGCCAGCAGCCAAGAGAAGGTCGGGGAGACCTACGAGCAGTACTTC
>.|TRBD2|TRBJ2-1|TRBV29-1
CSVEVVSSGANNEQFF
TGCAGCGTTGAAGTAGTGTCCAGCGGGGCGAACAATGAGCAGTTCTTC
>.|.|TRBJ1-5|TRBV6-4
CASSGDSNQPQHF
TGTGCCAGCAGCGGAGACAGCAATCAGCCCCAGCATTTT
>.|.|TRBJ2-4|TRBV27
CASSLYLPPQGIQYF
TGTGCCAGCAGTTTATACCTGCCTCCGCAGGGCATTCAGTACTTC
>.|TRBD2|TRBJ2-1|TRBV27
CASSLFAGGHNEQFF
TGTGCCAGCAGTTTATTCGCGGGGGGGCATAATGAGCAGTTCTTC
>once|.|TRBJ2-7|TRBV10-3
CAISDPDSPTSSYEQYF
TGTGCCATCAGTGACCCCGACAGTCCCACGAGCTCCTACGAGCAGTACTTC
>.|.|TRBJ2-3|TRBV29-1
CSVKGRLTDTQYF
TGCAGCGTTAAAGGGAGGCTCACAGATACGCAGTATTTT
>.|TRBD1|TRBJ1-2|TRBV2
CASSDRYTGEANYGYTF
TGTGCCAGCAGTGATAGGTATACAGGGGAGGCTAACTATGGCTACACCTTC
>.|TRBD1|TRBJ2-7|TRBV29-1
CSVEGQGGTYEQYF
TGCAGCGTTGAAGGACAGGGGGGAACCTACGAGCAGTACTTC
>.|.|TRBJ2-1|TRBV14
CASSHGAGTWMVEQFF
TGTGCCAGCAGCCACGGCGCAGGGACTTGGATGGTAGAGCAGTTCTTC
>.|TRBD1|TRBJ2-1|TRBV29-1
CSVVDPYPGTGSYNEQFF
TGCAGCGTTGTGGACCCTTATCCCGGGACAGGCTCCTACAATGAGCAGTTCTTC
>.|TRBD2|TRBJ2-1|TRBV10-3
CAISLAGLSYNEQFF
TGTGCCATCAGTTTAGCGGGACTCTCCTACAATGAGCAGTTCTTC
>few|.|TRBJ1-5|TRBV6-4
CASSDRGTSNQPQHF
TGTGCCAGCAGTGACAGGGGTACGAGCAATCAGCCCCAGCATTTT
>.|.|TRBJ1-1|TRBV15
CATSRDLQGEAFF
TGTGCCACCAGCAGAGATCTCCAGGGTGAAGCTTTCTTT
>.|TRBD2|TRBJ2-3|TRBV11-2
CASSPWAGGVGTDTQYF
TGTGCCAGCAGCCCCTGGGCGGGGGGCGTTGGCACAGATACGCAGTATTTT
>.|.|TRBJ2-1|TRBV30
CAWSVKPHRGSSYNEQFF
TGTGCCTGGAGTGTGAAGCCACATCGGGGTTCTTCCTACAATGAGCAGTTCTTC
>.|TRBD1|TRBJ2-7|TRBV5-4
CASSLPTGDVAEQYF
TGTGCCAGCAGCTTGCCGACAGGGGACGTGGCCGAGCAGTACTTC
>.|.|TRBJ1-5|TRBV19
CASRKSRRDNQPQHF
TGTGCCAGTAGAAAGTCCCGGAGGGATAATCAGCCCCAGCATTTT